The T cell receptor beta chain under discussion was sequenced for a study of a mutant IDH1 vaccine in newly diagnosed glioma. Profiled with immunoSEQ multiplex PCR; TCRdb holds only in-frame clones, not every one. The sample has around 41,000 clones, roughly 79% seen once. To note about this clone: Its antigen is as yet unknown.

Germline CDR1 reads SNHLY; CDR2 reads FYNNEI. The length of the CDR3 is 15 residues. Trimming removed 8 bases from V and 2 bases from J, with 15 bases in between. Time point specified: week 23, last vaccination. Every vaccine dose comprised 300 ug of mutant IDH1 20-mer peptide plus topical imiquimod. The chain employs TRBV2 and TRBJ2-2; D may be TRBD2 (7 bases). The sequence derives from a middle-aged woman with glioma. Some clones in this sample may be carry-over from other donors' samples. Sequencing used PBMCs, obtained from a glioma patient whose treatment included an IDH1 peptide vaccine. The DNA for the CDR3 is TGTGCCAGCTGGGGGGCGGGAGTTAACACCGGGGAGCTGTTTTTT. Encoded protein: CASWGAGVNTGELFF.